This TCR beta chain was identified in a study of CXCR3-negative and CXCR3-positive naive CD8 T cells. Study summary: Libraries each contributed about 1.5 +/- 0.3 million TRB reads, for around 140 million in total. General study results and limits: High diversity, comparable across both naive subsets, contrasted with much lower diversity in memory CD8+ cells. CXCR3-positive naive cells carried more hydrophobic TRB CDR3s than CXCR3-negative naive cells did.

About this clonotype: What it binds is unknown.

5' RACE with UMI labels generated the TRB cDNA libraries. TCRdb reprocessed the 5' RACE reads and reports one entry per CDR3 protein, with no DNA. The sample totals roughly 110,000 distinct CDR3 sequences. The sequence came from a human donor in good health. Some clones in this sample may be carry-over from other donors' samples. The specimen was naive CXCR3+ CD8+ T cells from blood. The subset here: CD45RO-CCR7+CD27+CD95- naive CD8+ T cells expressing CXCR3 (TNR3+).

The CDR3 region is CASSESEDPGEEQFF. V usage is TRBV10-2 and J usage is TRBJ2-1; TCRdb designates TRBD2, a call that cannot be tested without DNA. Germline V gives CDR1 WSHSY, CDR2 SAAADI. The CDR3 is 15 residues long.